These T cell receptor beta chains were read from a single sample in a study of blood T cell repertoires in COVID-19. Profiled with immunoSEQ multiplex PCR; TCRdb holds only in-frame clones, not every one. The sample yields fewer than 200,000 clones, 75% to 85% seen once. The sample consisted of peripheral blood. Receptor source: a human donor in a cohort sampled during active COVID-19. Each CDR3 is given with its conserved first and last residue. Fields, in order: clone size, V gene, D gene, J gene, CDR3 DNA, CDR3 protein. A D gene is named only where the DNA matches it firmly. Clone size is stated in some rows and not others, as once, few, many or a class when expanded.

clone_size: once
v_call: TRBV19
d_call: .
j_call: TRBJ1-2
cdr3_nt: TGTGCCACCTCTGGGGCAGGGCGCAACTATGGCTACACCTTC
cdr3_aa: CATSGAGRNYGYTF

clone_size: .
v_call: TRBV7-9
d_call: .
j_call: TRBJ1-3
cdr3_nt: TGTGCCAGCAGCTTGGGAACAGGTGGAATTGGAAACACCATATATTTT
cdr3_aa: CASSLGTGGIGNTIYF

clone_size: .
v_call: TRBV6-5
d_call: TRBD1
j_call: TRBJ2-5
cdr3_nt: TGTGCCAGCATCGCCCCGGGACAGGGGGGACAGACCCAGTACTTC
cdr3_aa: CASIAPGQGGQTQYF

clone_size: .
v_call: TRBV2
d_call: .
j_call: TRBJ1-4
cdr3_nt: TGTGCCAGCAGTGAAGAGCGGTCGGCTAATGAAAAACTGTTTTTT
cdr3_aa: CASSEERSANEKLFF

clone_size: .
v_call: TRBV19
d_call: .
j_call: TRBJ2-1
cdr3_nt: TGTGCCAGTAGTATGGGTAGCGGATACAATGAGCAGTTCTTC
cdr3_aa: CASSMGSGYNEQFF

clone_size: .
v_call: TRBV27
d_call: .
j_call: TRBJ1-4
cdr3_nt: TGTGCCAGCGGACCACCCGGGGATGAAAAACTGTTTTTT
cdr3_aa: CASGPPGDEKLFF

clone_size: .
v_call: TRBV7-8
d_call: .
j_call: TRBJ2-1
cdr3_nt: TGTGCCAGCAGCCCCTACTCGATTACCTACAATGAGCAGTTCTTC
cdr3_aa: CASSPYSITYNEQFF

clone_size: .
v_call: TRBV10-3
d_call: TRBD1
j_call: TRBJ1-6
cdr3_nt: TGTGCCATCAGCGCACAGGGGCCCGACACTTCACCCCTCCACTTT
cdr3_aa: CAISAQGPDTSPLHF

clone_size: once
v_call: TRBV19
d_call: TRBD1
j_call: TRBJ2-6
cdr3_nt: TGTGCCAGTAGGGTCGGGACAGGGGGACACTCTGGGGCCAACGTCCTGACTTTC
cdr3_aa: CASRVGTGGHSGANVLTF

clone_size: .
v_call: TRBV18
d_call: .
j_call: TRBJ1-1
cdr3_nt: TGTGCCAGCTCACCATCAGCCGGCCGGGGCACTGAAGCTTTCTTT
cdr3_aa: CASSPSAGRGTEAFF

clone_size: .
v_call: TRBV3-1/TRBV3-2
d_call: TRBD1
j_call: TRBJ2-7
cdr3_nt: TGTGCCAGCCTGGGACAGGGGAGCCACGAGCAGTACTTC
cdr3_aa: CASLGQGSHEQYF

clone_size: .
v_call: TRBV19
d_call: TRBD2
j_call: TRBJ2-2
cdr3_nt: TGTGCCAGTACCGGACTAGCGGTCACCGGGGAGCTGTTTTTT
cdr3_aa: CASTGLAVTGELFF

clone_size: .
v_call: TRBV19
d_call: TRBD2
j_call: TRBJ2-3
cdr3_nt: TGTGCCAGTAGTAAACTAGCGGGGGATACGCAGTATTTT
cdr3_aa: CASSKLAGDTQYF

clone_size: .
v_call: TRBV27
d_call: .
j_call: TRBJ2-7
cdr3_nt: TGTGCCAGCAGTTTATCGATTAGCTACGAGCAGTACTTC
cdr3_aa: CASSLSISYEQYF

clone_size: .
v_call: TRBV6-6
d_call: TRBD1
j_call: TRBJ1-6
cdr3_nt: TGTGCCAGCGAGACAGGGGCTAATTCACCCCTCCACTTT
cdr3_aa: CASETGANSPLHF

clone_size: once
v_call: TRBV19
d_call: TRBD1
j_call: TRBJ2-4
cdr3_nt: TGTGCCAGTAGTATAGGACAGGGTTTGGTGGACATTCAGTACTTC
cdr3_aa: CASSIGQGLVDIQYF

clone_size: .
v_call: TRBV27
d_call: .
j_call: TRBJ1-2
cdr3_nt: TGTGCCAGCTGCCCCCAGGGGAGAGGTTACTATGGCTACACCTTC
cdr3_aa: CASCPQGRGYYGYTF

clone_size: once
v_call: TRBV28
d_call: .
j_call: TRBJ2-1
cdr3_nt: TGTGCCAGCAGTCTCCGGAATGAGCAGTTCTTC
cdr3_aa: CASSLRNEQFF

clone_size: .
v_call: TRBV5-1
d_call: .
j_call: TRBJ2-1
cdr3_nt: TGCGCCAGCAGCTTGGATAGCGGACCTTACAATGAGCAGTTCTTC
cdr3_aa: CASSLDSGPYNEQFF

clone_size: .
v_call: TRBV6-5
d_call: TRBD1
j_call: TRBJ1-4
cdr3_nt: TGTGCCAGCTGGAGGACAGGGGACGAAAAACTGTTTTTT
cdr3_aa: CASWRTGDEKLFF

clone_size: .
v_call: TRBV28
d_call: TRBD1
j_call: TRBJ1-2
cdr3_nt: TGTGCCAGCAGTGGCGGACAGGGTGTTTCTAACTATGGCTACACCTTC
cdr3_aa: CASSGGQGVSNYGYTF

clone_size: .
v_call: TRBV28
d_call: .
j_call: TRBJ1-1
cdr3_nt: TGTGCCAGCAGTTCGGCGGGAATGAACACTGAAGCTTTCTTT
cdr3_aa: CASSSAGMNTEAFF

clone_size: .
v_call: TRBV2
d_call: TRBD2
j_call: TRBJ2-7
cdr3_nt: TGTGCCAGCAGGCCCCGGGACTACTACTACGAGCAGTACTTC
cdr3_aa: CASRPRDYYYEQYF

clone_size: .
v_call: TRBV27
d_call: TRBD1
j_call: TRBJ1-3
cdr3_nt: TGTGCCAGCAGTTCTACAGGGGGCAGTGGAAACACCATATATTTT
cdr3_aa: CASSSTGGSGNTIYF

clone_size: .
v_call: TRBV2
d_call: TRBD1
j_call: TRBJ1-4
cdr3_nt: TGTGCCAGCAGTGACGGTGGACAGGGTAATGAAAAACTGTTTTTT
cdr3_aa: CASSDGGQGNEKLFF

clone_size: once
v_call: TRBV15
d_call: .
j_call: TRBJ2-7
cdr3_nt: TGTGCCACCAGCAGAGATCAGGGGGGCTTCTACGAGCAGTACTTC
cdr3_aa: CATSRDQGGFYEQYF

clone_size: .
v_call: TRBV5-1
d_call: TRBD1
j_call: TRBJ2-3
cdr3_nt: TGCGCCAGCAGCTTGGTGGACAGGGAATGGAGAGATACGCAGTATTTT
cdr3_aa: CASSLVDREWRDTQYF

clone_size: few
v_call: TRBV3-1/TRBV3-2
d_call: TRBD1
j_call: TRBJ2-7
cdr3_nt: TGTGCCAGCAGCCGGGACAGGGGATTAAACGAGCAGTACTTC
cdr3_aa: CASSRDRGLNEQYF

clone_size: .
v_call: TRBV7-9
d_call: TRBD1
j_call: TRBJ2-3
cdr3_nt: TGTGCCAGCAGCGTAGGGACAGGGTTTTCAGATACGCAGTATTTT
cdr3_aa: CASSVGTGFSDTQYF

clone_size: .
v_call: TRBV29-1
d_call: TRBD1
j_call: TRBJ1-5
cdr3_nt: TGCAGCGTAATGACAGGGGCCCTAAATCAGCCCCAGCATTTT
cdr3_aa: CSVMTGALNQPQHF

clone_size: .
v_call: TRBV18
d_call: .
j_call: TRBJ2-1
cdr3_nt: TGTGCCAGCTCCATAGCGCAGAGCTCCTACAATGAGCAGTTCTTC
cdr3_aa: CASSIAQSSYNEQFF

clone_size: once
v_call: TRBV9
d_call: .
j_call: TRBJ2-3
cdr3_nt: TGTGCCAGCAGCGTAGGGGGGCTAGGCGCAGATACGCAGTATTTT
cdr3_aa: CASSVGGLGADTQYF

clone_size: .
v_call: TRBV7-3
d_call: TRBD2
j_call: TRBJ2-7
cdr3_nt: TGTGCCAGCAGAACACCGGATGTAGCGGGATCCTACGAGCAGTACTTC
cdr3_aa: CASRTPDVAGSYEQYF

clone_size: .
v_call: TRBV5-1
d_call: .
j_call: TRBJ2-1
cdr3_nt: TGCGCCAGCAGCCCCAGGGGCCGGGGCTCCTACAATGAGCAGTTCTTC
cdr3_aa: CASSPRGRGSYNEQFF

clone_size: .
v_call: TRBV7-9
d_call: TRBD1
j_call: TRBJ2-7
cdr3_nt: TGTGCCAGCAGCTCCGGGACAGGACCCTACGAGCAGTACTTC
cdr3_aa: CASSSGTGPYEQYF

clone_size: .
v_call: TRBV24-1
d_call: TRBD2
j_call: TRBJ2-7
cdr3_nt: TGTGCCACCAGTGAGCGACTAGCGGGGCCCCCCTACGAGCAGTACTTC
cdr3_aa: CATSERLAGPPYEQYF